This T cell receptor beta chain emerged from a study of T cells in women clearing cervical HPV infection. Study-level background: Control women cleared a single incident HPV16 infection within 12 months. Controls gave blood once infection was undetectable; cases at lesion identification.

TCRdb's table, derived via immunoSEQ multiplex PCR, lists solely in-frame clones and lacks some. Its clone listing holds some 46,000 clones. The CDR3 has 14 amino acids. The V end was cut by 4 bases, the J end by 9 bases, with 16 bases between. Germline V CDR1 and CDR2: KGHSH, LQKENI. About this clone itself: The CDR3 end falls 3 residues outside the read, so it is completed with the germline J gene.

Each participant carried one incident cervical HPV16 infection only. This receptor was taken from a woman aged 18 to 75 with a cervical HPV16 infection that either progressed to CIN3+ or cleared (not recorded which). The sample consisted of blood buffy coat. The chain recombines TRBV18 with TRBJ1-5; perhaps TRBD1 as D (6 bases). The CDR3: CASSRRDTLTPQHF. The DNA read from the CDR3 is TGTGCCAGCTCACGGCGGGACACCTTAACGCCC.